The 31 T cell receptor beta chains presented below share a single source sample, sequenced in a study of T-cell memory formation after mild COVID-19. TCRdb reprocessed the 5' RACE reads with MiXCR, giving one entry per CDR3 protein. The profile shows 400,000 or so distinct CDR3 sequences, over 15% of them singletons. Sample: PBMCs or a T cell subset sorted from them (not recorded which). These receptors came from an adult woman who had mild COVID-19 (a few samples of this study predate the infection). Cell type and time point are not known.

The gene calls are TRBV27 and TRBJ2-7; D might be TRBD2 (7 bases). The CDR3 is 13 residues long. CDR1 is MNHEY and CDR2 is SMNVEV in the germline V gene (reference sequence). V lost 5 bases and J lost 10, with 18 bases in between. The CDR3 DNA reads as TGTGCCAGCAGTCCCAGGGGAGGGCTCGGACAGTACTTC. Its translation: CASSPRGGLGQYF.

This clonotype was counted only a few times. V gene TRBV12-3 or TRBV12-4 combines with J gene TRBJ2-4, with D perhaps matching TRBD1 (6 bases). The CDR3 is 13 residues long. Trimming took off 3 bases at V and 5 bases at J, with 8 bases between the two ends. This CDR3 is CASSFRTENIQYF. The CDR3 DNA reads TGTGCCAGCAGTTTCCGGACAGAAAACATTCAGTACTTC.

The chain couples TRBV9 to TRBJ2-1; D gene unclear. The V gene's germline CDR1 is SGDLS and CDR2 YYNGEE. This CDR3 is built from 18 residues. V lost 4 bases and J 8 bases, leaving 28 bases between the germline ends. This CDR3 reads CASSNNPDKVTIDHEQFF. The CDR3 coding sequence is TGTGCCAGCAGCAACAACCCTGACAAGGTCACTATCGATCATGAGCAGTTCTTC.

In this sample, this clonotype turned up a few times. V is TRBV6-5 and J is TRBJ1-1; no firm D call. The CDR3 length is 16 residues. With 2 bases removed from V and 0 bases from J, the gap between germline ends came to 13 bases. CDR1 is MNHEY and CDR2 is SVGAGI in the germline V gene. The CDR3 nucleotides read TGTGCCAGCAGTTACAGACCGGAGGAAATGAACACTGAAGCTTTCTTT. It translates to CASSYRPEEMNTEAFF.

The gene calls are TRBV21-1 and TRBJ1-5; TRBD1, as called in the table, went unchecked against the DNA. TRBV21-1 is a pseudogene locus. CDR3 size: 13 residues. In DNA, the CDR3 is TGTGCCACCAAGGGGGGCCTAAATCAGCCCCAGCATTTT. This gives the protein CATKGGLNQPQHF.

V and J are TRBV13 and TRBJ2-2, with D possibly matching TRBD2 (5 bases). From germline, CDR1 is PRHDT and CDR2 FYEKMQ (reference sequence). The CDR3 consists of 15 residues. With 3 bases removed from V and 3 bases from J, the gap between germline ends came to 11 bases. The CDR3 DNA sequence: TGTGCCAGCAGCTTGTCGGGGTGGGACACCGGGGAGCTGTTTTTT. As protein: CASSLSGWDTGELFF.

This clonotype was observed a few times. V usage is TRBV24-1 and J usage is TRBJ1-1; 7 bases agree with TRBD1. Germline assignment: CDR1 KGHDR and CDR2 SFDVKD. V was pared by 8 bases and J by 1 base, with 9 bases of the junction left unmatched. This CDR3 is built from 15 residues. The CDR3 DNA follows: TGTGCCACCATGGGACAGTCGGGGTCGAACACTGAAGCTTTCTTT. Residues: CATMGQSGSNTEAFF.

This clonotype came up a few times. The chain is built from TRBV5-1 and TRBJ2-2; D may correspond to TRBD1 or TRBD2 (6 bases each). The CDR3 consists of 14 residues. Germline V CDR1 and CDR2: SGHRS, YFSETQ. The V end lost 4 bases, the J end lost 5 bases, and 12 bases lay between the germline ends. For the CDR3, the DNA is TGCGCCAGCAGCGGGGGGCTTGGTACCGGGGAGCTGTTTTTT. As protein: CASSGGLGTGELFF.

The chain couples TRBV20-1 to TRBJ1-2, with a tentative D call TRBD1 (6 bases). CDR1 and CDR2 from the germline V gene are DFQATT and SNEGSKA (reference sequence). The CDR3 has 12 amino acids. The V end lost 0 bases, the J end lost 10 bases, and 12 bases lay between the germline ends. For the CDR3, the DNA is TGCAGTGCTAGAGATGAGAGGGGGGACTACACCTTC. As protein: CSARDERGDYTF.

As DNA, the CDR3 is TGTGCCAGTAGTTCGCCGGGCACTGGCAATCAGCCCCAGCATTTT. This codes for CASSSPGTGNQPQHF. V and J are TRBV19 and TRBJ1-5; no reliable D call. Germline V lookup: CDR1 LNHDA, CDR2 SQIVND (reference sequence). The ends were cut back, 5 bases at V and 2 bases at J, with 13 bases in the middle. The CDR3 loop spans 15 amino acids.

There are many counts of this clonotype. The chain is built from TRBV10-2 and TRBJ2-1; D not certain. The V and J ends lost 4 bases and 4 bases respectively, with 11 bases between them. From germline, CDR1 is WSHSY and CDR2 SAAADI. This CDR3 comprises 14 residues. The CDR3 here is CASSVSQEYNEQFF. The DNA of the CDR3 is TGCGCCAGCAGTGTGTCTCAAGAATACAATGAGCAGTTCTTC.

The chain carries TRBV7-9 and TRBJ2-5, with TRBD2 identical over 7 bases. This CDR3 comprises 15 residues. V gave up 7 bases and J gave up 1 base; unmatched junction bases: 9. Germline V CDR1 and CDR2: SEHNR, FQNEAQ (reference sequence). This chain's CDR3 is CASTQEGGGQETQYF. In DNA form, the CDR3 reads TGTGCCAGCACCCAGGAGGGCGGGGGCCAAGAGACCCAGTACTTC.

This rearrangement joins TRBV5-1 to TRBJ2-2; D remains ambiguous. The ends were cut back, 4 bases at V and 4 bases at J, with 20 bases in the middle. The CDR3 sequence is 17 residues long. The germline V gene encodes CDR1 SGHRS and CDR2 YFSETQ. This CDR3 is CASSPEIADLLTGELFF. CDR3 coding DNA: TGCGCCAGCAGCCCGGAGATCGCCGACCTTCTCACCGGGGAGCTGTTTTTT.

This clonotype was seen only a few times. The rearrangement links TRBV7-8 to TRBJ2-1; 7 nucleotides line up with TRBD2. The V segment lost 0 bases and the J segment 7 bases; nucleotides outside the gene matches: 15. This CDR3 contains 18 residues. Germline V CDR1 and CDR2: SGHVS, FQNEAQ. CDR3: CASSLAWFGTGGENEQFF. The DNA of the CDR3 is TGTGCCAGCAGCTTAGCGTGGTTCGGGACGGGAGGAGAAAATGAGCAGTTCTTC. Variable domain in full (rest from reference TRBV7-8 and TRBJ2-1): GAGVSQSPRYKVAKRGQDVALRCDPISGHVSLFWYQQALGQGPEFLTYFQNEAQLDKSGLPSDRFFAERPEGSVSTLKIQRTQQEDSAVYLCASSLAWFGTGGENEQFFGPGTRLTVL.

The chain is built from TRBV12-3 or TRBV12-4 and TRBJ2-7; D is undetermined. V lost 3 bases and J 6 bases, leaving 12 bases between the germline ends. This CDR3 has 13 amino acids. The CDR3 spells CASSLVVSGEQYF. The CDR3, as DNA: TGTGCCAGCAGTTTGGTCGTCAGTGGCGAGCAGTACTTC.

The sample holds a few counts of this clonotype. V usage is TRBV2 and J usage is TRBJ1-4; D remains unclear. Per germline, CDR1 SNHLY and CDR2 FYNNEI. V lost 6 bases, J lost 7 bases, and 18 bases lay in between. The CDR3 length is 15 residues. Here the CDR3 reads CASREYGEEGEKLFF. The CDR3 bases are TGTGCCAGCAGAGAATACGGAGAAGAGGGTGAAAAACTGTTTTTT.

This clonotype was counted only a few times. The gene calls are TRBV2 and TRBJ1-4; 9 bases agree with TRBD1. V shed 3 bases, J shed 4 bases, and the junction held 3 bases outside the gene matches. CDR1 is SNHLY and CDR2 is FYNNEI in the germline V gene. There are 15 residues in the CDR3. For the CDR3, the DNA is TGTGCCAGCAGTGACTCGGGACAGGGTAATGAAAAACTGTTTTTT. It encodes CASSDSGQGNEKLFF.

The V and J genes are TRBV15 and TRBJ2-7, with 7 bases that match TRBD2. Germline trimming cut 5 bases from V and 0 bases from J; bases unmatched to any gene: 10. Germline V gives CDR1 LNHNV, CDR2 YYDKDF (reference sequence). The CDR3 covers 16 residues. CDR3 loop: CATSGIPGGSSYEQYF. DNA of the CDR3: TGTGCCACCAGCGGGATTCCCGGCGGGAGCTCCTACGAGCAGTACTTC.

This clonotype was observed a few times. The chain couples TRBV7-3 to TRBJ2-6; weak D call: TRBD1 (6 bases). The V and J ends lost 5 bases and 1 base respectively, with 12 bases between them. The germline V gene encodes CDR1 SGHTA and CDR2 FQGTGA. The CDR3 covers 16 residues. For the CDR3, the DNA is TGTGCCAGCAGCCCAGGGGCCAGGTCTGGGGCCAACGTCCTGACTTTC. Its translation: CASSPGARSGANVLTF.

The CDR3 DNA sequence: TGTGCCAGCAGCCCCAGACTAGCGGGAGGGTGGGGCACAGATACGCAGTATTTT. Protein: CASSPRLAGGWGTDTQYF. This chain connects TRBV7-2 to TRBJ2-3; 14 bases agree with TRBD2. Germline-derived CDR1 and CDR2 are SGHTA and FQGNSA. The length of the CDR3 is 18 residues. V shed 5 bases and J 1 base; nucleotides not matched to a gene: 8.

This clonotype was seen a handful of times. The chain carries TRBV9 and TRBJ2-3; either TRBD1 or TRBD2 may supply D (6 bases each). CDR1 and CDR2 (germline): SGDLS, YYNGEE. This CDR3 contains 18 residues. The V and J ends lost 0 bases and 0 bases respectively, with 17 bases between them. The CDR3 sequence: CASSVAGEVGLSTDTQYF. CDR3 DNA: TGTGCCAGCAGCGTAGCAGGGGAGGTGGGACTGAGCACAGATACGCAGTATTTT.

The V call is TRBV9, the J call TRBJ2-5; 8 nucleotides match TRBD2. The V segment lost 4 bases and the J segment 5 bases; nucleotides outside the gene matches: 4. Germline V gives CDR1 SGDLS, CDR2 YYNGEE. This CDR3 has 13 amino acids. The CDR3 loop is CASSYRGGETQYF. For the CDR3, the DNA is TGTGCCAGCAGCTACCGGGGGGGTGAGACCCAGTACTTC. The full variable domain, completed using reference TRBV9 and TRBJ2-5, is DSGVTQTPKHLITATGQRVTLRCSPRSGDLSVYWYQQSLDQGLQFLIQYYNGEERAKGNILERFSAQQFPDLHSELNLSSLELGDSALYFCASSYRGGETQYFGPGTRLLVL.

This clonotype was counted between two and nine times. The chain links TRBV12-3 or TRBV12-4 to TRBJ1-2, with D possibly TRBD1 on 5 matching bases. The CDR3 spans 13 residues. Trimming took off 1 base at V and 6 bases at J, with 9 bases between the two ends. The CDR3 DNA reads as TGTGCCAGCAGTTTAGGGGGCATCAATGGCTACACCTTC. This translates into CASSLGGINGYTF.

This chain links TRBV29-1 with TRBJ1-1; D is unresolved. The CDR3 totals 13 residues. Per the germline V gene, CDR1 is SQVTM and CDR2 is ANQGSEA. V was pared by 2 bases and J by 1 base, with 8 bases between. The CDR3: CSVERRGNTEAFF. The CDR3 nucleotides read TGCAGCGTTGAAAGGCGGGGGAACACTGAAGCTTTCTTT.

The chain combines TRBV20-1 with TRBJ1-5; D remains ambiguous. CDR3 length equals 12 residues. CDR1 DFQATT and CDR2 SNEGSKA come from the germline V gene (reference sequence). With 5 bases removed from V and 4 bases from J, the gap between germline ends came to 9 bases. The CDR3 DNA sequence: TGCAGTGCTCTGGACCCTAATCAGCCCCAGCATTTT. It codes for CSALDPNQPQHF.

This clonotype appeared many times. This chain connects TRBV7-2 to TRBJ1-4; D uncertain. The germline V and J ends were trimmed by 1 base and 8 bases, with 11 bases remaining between them. Germline lookup yields CDR1 SGHTA and CDR2 FQGNSA. The CDR3 extends over 14 amino acids. CDR3 DNA sequence: TGTGCCAGCAGCTTAGGTTACGAGCAGGAAAAACTGTTTTTT. Amino acids: CASSLGYEQEKLFF.

This clonotype has only a few counts. This chain links TRBV30 with TRBJ1-1; D is perhaps TRBD1 (6 bases). Between the trimmed V and J ends, which lost 2 bases and 8 bases, there was a span of 18 bases. The CDR3 loop spans 14 amino acids. Looked up from germline, CDR1 is GTSNPN and CDR2 is SVGIG (reference sequence). The CDR3 loop is CAWSLVTGSVEAFF. CDR3 bases: TGTGCCTGGAGTTTGGTAACAGGGTCGGTGGAAGCTTTCTTT.

This clonotype was counted only a few times. This chain uses TRBV20-1 with TRBJ2-6, with D possibly being TRBD1 (6 bases). Trimming shortened V by 0 bases and J by 0 bases, and 15 bases separated the two germline ends. Germline V gene data show CDR1 as DFQATT and CDR2 as SNEGSKA (reference sequence). This CDR3 comprises 18 residues. DNA of the CDR3: TGCAGTGCTAGAGATGAGTCCGGACAGTTCTCTGGGGCCAACGTCCTGACTTTC. Translating gives CSARDESGQFSGANVLTF.

This clonotype was seen a handful of times. The V gene is TRBV18, the J gene TRBJ2-3, with 7 bases matching TRBD2. CDR1 KGHSH and CDR2 LQKENI come from the germline V gene. The CDR3 loop spans 18 amino acids. V lost 3 bases and J lost 3; bases outside the gene matches: 15. This CDR3 is CASSPQPPRGRATDTQYF. Written as DNA, the CDR3 is TGTGCCAGCTCACCCCAACCCCCTCGCGGGAGAGCTACAGATACGCAGTATTTT.

The chain combines TRBV27 with TRBJ2-2; 7 bases line up with TRBD1. V dropped 6 bases and J dropped 1; count of bases not matched to a gene: 14. The CDR3 has 18 amino acids. CDR1 is MNHEY, CDR2 SMNVEV, per germline (reference sequence). CDR3 residues: CASSPSRDRVWNTGELFF. The CDR3 DNA reads TGTGCCAGCAGCCCTAGCCGGGACAGAGTATGGAACACCGGGGAGCTGTTTTTT.

Ten or more counts support this clonotype. The V and J genes are TRBV5-1 and TRBJ1-1; 8 bases line up with TRBD1. In germline, CDR1 is SGHRS, CDR2 YFSETQ. CDR3 length equals 15 residues. V dropped 3 bases and J dropped 1; count of bases not matched to a gene: 5. This CDR3 is CASSSQGVQNTEAFF. DNA for the CDR3: TGCGCCAGCAGCTCACAGGGGGTTCAGAACACTGAAGCTTTCTTT.